This T cell receptor beta chain stems from a study of blood T cell repertoires in COVID-19. Study as a whole: Sources were T cells, B-cell-depleted T cells, or PBMCs; the material itself was cDNA or gDNA.

Sequencing was performed with immunoSEQ multiplex PCR; in TCRdb, only in-frame clones are kept and a portion is missing. Here the sample spans more than 300,000 clones, roughly 90% being singletons. The V gene's germline CDR1 is MDHEN and CDR2 SYDVKM. The V and J ends lost 6 bases and 2 bases respectively, with 10 bases between them. CDR3 size: 13 residues. Categorization into cohorts depended on clinical history that participants reported. In regard to this clone: The same CDR3 can be traced to other DNA sequences in this sample.

Sequencing used PBMCs or T cells enriched from blood (not recorded which). This receptor was taken from a woman in her twenties or thirties who had been exposed to COVID-19. The rearrangement joins TRBV28 to TRBJ1-2; D is unclear. The CDR3, as DNA: TGTGCCAGCAGCCCAGGTGGCAACTATGGCTACACCTTC. Translation gives CASSPGGNYGYTF.